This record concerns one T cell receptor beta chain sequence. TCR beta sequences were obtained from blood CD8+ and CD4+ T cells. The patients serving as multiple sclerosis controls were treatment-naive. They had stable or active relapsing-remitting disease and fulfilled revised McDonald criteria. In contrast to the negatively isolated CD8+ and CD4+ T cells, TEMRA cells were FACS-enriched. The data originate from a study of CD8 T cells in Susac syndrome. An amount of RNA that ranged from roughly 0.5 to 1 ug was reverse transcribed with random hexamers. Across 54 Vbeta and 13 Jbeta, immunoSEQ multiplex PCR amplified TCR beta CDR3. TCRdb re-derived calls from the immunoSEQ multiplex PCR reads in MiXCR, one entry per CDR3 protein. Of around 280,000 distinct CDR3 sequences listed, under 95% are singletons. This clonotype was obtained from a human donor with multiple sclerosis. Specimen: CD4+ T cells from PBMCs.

The CDR3 nucleotides read TGTGCCAGCAGCTTAGAACAGTATGGGGGCTCTTGGGATCAGCCCCAGCATTTT. It translates to CASSLEQYGGSWDQPQHF. This chain connects TRBV7-3 to TRBJ1-5; TRBD1 is a possible D gene (6 bases). Germline V gene sequence: CDR1 SGHTA, CDR2 FQGTGA. Trimming cost V 2 bases and J 5 bases, with 22 bases left between them. The CDR3 spans 18 residues.